A single sample is the source of the 8 T cell receptor beta chains below, sequenced in a study of identical twins. TCRdb processed the 5' RACE reads anew with MiXCR; each CDR3 protein has one entry. Among about 220,000 distinct CDR3 sequences, roughly a tenth were seen once, and the ten largest hold approximately 5.1%. Sequencing was carried out using memory (CD45RO+) T cells sorted from blood. These receptor sequences come from a woman younger than 30 in good health.

This clonotype was seen only a few times. The V gene is TRBV20-1, the J gene TRBJ1-1; TRBD1 might be the D (6 bases). V dropped 6 bases and J dropped 5 bases, with 13 bases sitting between them. In germline, CDR1 is DFQATT, CDR2 SNEGSKA (reference sequence). The CDR3 is made up of 12 amino acids. CDR3 loop: CSAKQGGTEAFF. The CDR3 nucleotides are TGCAGTGCCAAACAGGGCGGTACTGAAGCTTTCTTT.

The chain combines TRBV25-1 with TRBJ2-1; maybe TRBD1 (5 bases). The V gene lost 3 bases and the J gene lost 7 bases, with 13 bases spanning the gap. The CDR3 covers 14 residues. Germline CDR1 is MGHDK and CDR2 is SYGVNS. CDR3 nucleotides: TGTGCCAGCAGTGATCTCCGTTCAGGGAATGAGCAGTTCTTC. This gives the protein CASSDLRSGNEQFF.

This clonotype was recorded a few times. The V and J genes are TRBV7-9 and TRBJ1-4; the D is unclear. The V end was cut by 6 bases, the J end by 3 bases, with 2 bases between. The germline V gene has CDR1 SEHNR and CDR2 FQNEAQ (reference sequence). CDR3 length equals 11 residues. The CDR3 is CASRANEKLFF. CDR3 DNA sequence: TGTGCCAGCAGAGCTAATGAAAAACTGTTTTTT.

The sample holds many counts of this clonotype. The chain recombines TRBV29-1 with TRBJ2-1; D is perhaps TRBD2 (6 bases). V was shortened by 6 bases and J by 4 bases, with 13 bases between the two germline ends. This CDR3 comprises 13 residues. Germline CDR1 and CDR2: SQVTM and ANQGSEA. This CDR3 is CSVSRGTYNEQFF. The CDR3 region has the DNA TGCAGCGTCTCCCGGGGGACTTACAATGAGCAGTTCTTC.

The chain couples TRBV7-7 to TRBJ2-4, with D perhaps matching TRBD1 (7 bases). The CDR3 runs 13 residues. The germline CDR1 and CDR2 sequences are SSHAT and FNYEAQ (reference sequence). The ends were cut back, 6 bases at V and 10 bases at J, with 16 bases in the middle. The CDR3 DNA reads as TGTGCCAGCAGGCCCCCAGGGGGGTGGATTCAGTACTTC. Its translation is CASRPPGGWIQYF.

This clonotype has a handful of counts. This rearrangement joins TRBV12-3 or TRBV12-4 to TRBJ1-4; possible D gene TRBD1, 5 bases. The V end was cut by 1 base, the J end by 14 bases, with 8 bases between. The CDR3 is 11 amino acids. The CDR3 nucleotides are TGTGCCAGCAGTTTAGGTCAGGGCCTGTTTTTT. This sequence encodes CASSLGQGLFF.

This clonotype was recorded a few times. The gene calls are TRBV7-9 and TRBJ1-2; 9 bases map to TRBD1. J gave up 3 bases and V 5 bases, and 1 base lay outside the gene matches. CDR3 size: 13 residues. Germline V gene lookup returns CDR1 SEHNR and CDR2 FQNEAQ (reference sequence). Here the CDR3 reads CASSRTGDYGYTF. The CDR3 DNA reads TGTGCCAGCAGCCGGACAGGGGACTATGGCTACACCTTC.

V gene TRBV10-3 combines with J gene TRBJ2-1, with 11 bases that match TRBD2. J lost 10 bases, V lost 4 bases, and 9 bases had no gene match. Germline CDR1 is ENHRY and CDR2 is SYGVKD. This CDR3 has 15 amino acids. Written as DNA, the CDR3 is TGTGCCATCAGTGGCTCGACTAGCGGGGAGCCCGAGCAGTTCTTC. Its translation is CAISGSTSGEPEQFF.